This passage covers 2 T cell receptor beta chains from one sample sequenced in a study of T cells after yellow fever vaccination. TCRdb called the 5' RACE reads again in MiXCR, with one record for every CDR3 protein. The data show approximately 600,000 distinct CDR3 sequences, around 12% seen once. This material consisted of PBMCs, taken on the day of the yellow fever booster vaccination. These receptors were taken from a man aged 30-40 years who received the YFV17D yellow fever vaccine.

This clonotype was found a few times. The CDR3 DNA is TGCAGCGTATCGACCTCCGGCGGAAACACCATATATTTT. Its translation is CSVSTSGGNTIYF. The chain combines TRBV29-1 with TRBJ1-3, with no clear D. Per germline, CDR1 SQVTM and CDR2 ANQGSEA. Trimming took off 6 bases at V and 4 bases at J, with 13 bases between the two ends. CDR3 size: 13 residues.

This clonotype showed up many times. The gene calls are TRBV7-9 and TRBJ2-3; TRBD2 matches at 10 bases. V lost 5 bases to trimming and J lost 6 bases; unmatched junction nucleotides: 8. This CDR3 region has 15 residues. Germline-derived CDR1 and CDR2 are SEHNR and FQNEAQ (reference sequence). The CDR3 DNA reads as TGTGCCAGCAGCCGAACTAGCGGGATTTTGGATACGCAGTATTTT. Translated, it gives CASSRTSGILDTQYF.